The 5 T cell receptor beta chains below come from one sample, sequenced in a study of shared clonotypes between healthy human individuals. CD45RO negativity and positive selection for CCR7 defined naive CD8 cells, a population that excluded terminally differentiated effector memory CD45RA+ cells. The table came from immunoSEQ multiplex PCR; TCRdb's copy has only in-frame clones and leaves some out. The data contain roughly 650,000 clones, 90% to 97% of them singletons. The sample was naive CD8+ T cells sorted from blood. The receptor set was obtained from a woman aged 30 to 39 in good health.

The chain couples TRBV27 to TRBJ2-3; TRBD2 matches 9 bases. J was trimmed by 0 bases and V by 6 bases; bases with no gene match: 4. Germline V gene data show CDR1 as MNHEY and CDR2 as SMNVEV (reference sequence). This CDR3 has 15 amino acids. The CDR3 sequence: CASSSSGMSTDTQYF. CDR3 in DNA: TGTGCCAGCAGCTCTAGCGGGATGAGCACAGATACGCAGTATTTT.

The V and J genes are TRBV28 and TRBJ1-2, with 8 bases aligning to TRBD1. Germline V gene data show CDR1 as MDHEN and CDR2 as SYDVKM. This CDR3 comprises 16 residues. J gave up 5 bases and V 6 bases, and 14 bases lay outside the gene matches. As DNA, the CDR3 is TGTGCCAGCAGCACTAATATCGACAGGGGTGGGTATGGCTACACCTTC. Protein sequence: CASSTNIDRGGYGYTF.

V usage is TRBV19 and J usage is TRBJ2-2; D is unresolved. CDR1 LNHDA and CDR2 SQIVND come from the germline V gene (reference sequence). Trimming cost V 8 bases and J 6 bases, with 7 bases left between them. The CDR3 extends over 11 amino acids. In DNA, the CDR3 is TGTGCCAGTGGTGGTCCCGGGGAGCTGTTTTTT. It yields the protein CASGGPGELFF.

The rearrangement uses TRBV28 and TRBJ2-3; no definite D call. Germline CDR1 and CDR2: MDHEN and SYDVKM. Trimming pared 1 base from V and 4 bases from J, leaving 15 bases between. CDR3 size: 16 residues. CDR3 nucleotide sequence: TGTGCCAGCAGTTTATCCCCAGGTTATTCGCCAGATACGCAGTATTTT. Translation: CASSLSPGYSPDTQYF.

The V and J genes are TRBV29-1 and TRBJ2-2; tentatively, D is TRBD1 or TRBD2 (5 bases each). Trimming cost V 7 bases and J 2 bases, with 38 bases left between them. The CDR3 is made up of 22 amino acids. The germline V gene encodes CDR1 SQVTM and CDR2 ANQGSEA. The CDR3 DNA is TGCAGCGCCTCTCCTTGGGGGACGACTCAACGGACGAGCGGCATTAACACCGGGGAGCTGTTTTTT. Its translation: CSASPWGTTQRTSGINTGELFF.